The subject of this entry is one T cell receptor (beta chain). Clones were read by immunoSEQ multiplex PCR, and TCRdb kept only the in-frame ones, dropping some. Of 130,000 or so clones in the sample, roughly 79% were seen once. This sample was included in a study of blood T cell repertoires in COVID-19. This sequence was found in a human donor in a cohort sampled during active COVID-19. Sequences were obtained from peripheral blood.

The CDR3 DNA sequence: TGTGCCAGCAGCGGGGAAGAGACCCAGTACTTC. It is translated as CASSGEETQYF. V gene TRBV28 combines with J gene TRBJ2-5; perhaps TRBD2 as D (5 bases). Trimming stripped 6 bases from V and 3 bases from J, with 5 bases between. The CDR3 totals 11 residues. Germline CDR1 and CDR2: MDHEN and SYDVKM.